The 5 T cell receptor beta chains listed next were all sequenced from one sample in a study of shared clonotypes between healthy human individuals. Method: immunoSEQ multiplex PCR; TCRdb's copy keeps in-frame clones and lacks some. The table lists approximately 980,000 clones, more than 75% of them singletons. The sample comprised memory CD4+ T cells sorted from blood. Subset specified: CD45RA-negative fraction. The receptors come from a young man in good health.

The CDR3 protein is CASSKQGASTEAFF. DNA for the CDR3: TGTGCCAGCTCAAAACAGGGGGCAAGCACTGAAGCTTTCTTT. The rearrangement uses TRBV18 and TRBJ1-1; 9 bases fit TRBD1. CDR3 length: 14 amino acids. Germline CDR1 KGHSH, CDR2 LQKENI. V lost 5 bases, J lost 4 bases, and 5 bases stayed unmatched.

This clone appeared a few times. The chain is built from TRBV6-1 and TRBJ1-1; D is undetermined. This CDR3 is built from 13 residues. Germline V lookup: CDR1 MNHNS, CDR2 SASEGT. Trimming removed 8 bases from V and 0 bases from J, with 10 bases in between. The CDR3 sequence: CASEGRVNTEAFF. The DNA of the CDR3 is TGTGCCAGCGAAGGGAGGGTGAACACTGAAGCTTTCTTT.

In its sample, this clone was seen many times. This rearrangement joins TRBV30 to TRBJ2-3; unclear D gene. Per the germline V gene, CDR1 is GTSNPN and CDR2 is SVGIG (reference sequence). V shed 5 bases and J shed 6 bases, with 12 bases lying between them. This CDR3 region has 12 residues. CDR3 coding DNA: TGTGCCTGGGAAAAAACTGGTGATACGCAGTATTTT. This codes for CAWEKTGDTQYF.

The CDR3 region is CASNGAGGNFKTGANVLTF. In DNA, the CDR3 is TGTGCCAGCAACGGGGCAGGAGGGAACTTCAAAACTGGGGCCAACGTCCTGACTTTC. The rearrangement joins TRBV28 to TRBJ2-6, with a tentative D call TRBD2 (6 bases). Trimming pared 7 bases from V and 2 bases from J, leaving 24 bases between. Germline values: CDR1 MDHEN, CDR2 SYDVKM. This CDR3 comprises 19 residues.

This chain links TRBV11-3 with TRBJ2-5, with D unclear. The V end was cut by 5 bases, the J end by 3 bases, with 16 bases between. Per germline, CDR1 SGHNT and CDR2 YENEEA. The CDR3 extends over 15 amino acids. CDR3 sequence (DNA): TGTGCCAGCAGCAGCCTACGCTGTACGGAAGAGACCCAGTACTTC. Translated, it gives CASSSLRCTEETQYF.